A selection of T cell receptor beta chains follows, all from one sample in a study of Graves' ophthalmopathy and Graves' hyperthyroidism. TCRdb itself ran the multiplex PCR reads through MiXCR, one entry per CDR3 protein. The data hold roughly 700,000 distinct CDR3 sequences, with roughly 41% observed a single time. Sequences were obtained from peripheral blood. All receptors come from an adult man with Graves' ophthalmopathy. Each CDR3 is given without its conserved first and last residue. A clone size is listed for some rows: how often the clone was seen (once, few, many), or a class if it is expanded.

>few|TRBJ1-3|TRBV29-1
SVLGGQGQQTGNTIY
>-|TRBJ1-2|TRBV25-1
ASRSPGTSNYGYT
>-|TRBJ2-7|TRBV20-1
SAKGRAYEQY
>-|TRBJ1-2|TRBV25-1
ASSLSLGGNYGYT
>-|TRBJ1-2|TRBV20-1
SARPAGFPYGYT
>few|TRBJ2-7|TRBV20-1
SARMGQWSYEQY
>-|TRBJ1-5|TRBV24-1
ASSPSGHSNQPQH
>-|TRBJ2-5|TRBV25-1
ASSSSGGGGQETQY
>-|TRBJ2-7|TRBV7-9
ASSYGTNSYEQY
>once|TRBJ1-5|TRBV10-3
AISETGATQPQH
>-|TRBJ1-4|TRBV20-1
SVYGIGKTNEKLF
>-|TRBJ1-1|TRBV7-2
ASSGGPYNTEAF
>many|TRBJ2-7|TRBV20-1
SARPTGQGSEQY
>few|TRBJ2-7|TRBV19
ASSILAGGLYEQY
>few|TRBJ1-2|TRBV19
ASSILFSVEGRDYGYT
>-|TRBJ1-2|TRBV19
ASSIDGAQPNFGYT
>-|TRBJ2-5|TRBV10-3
AISEGVLETQY
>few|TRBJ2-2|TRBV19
ASSIGLANTGELF
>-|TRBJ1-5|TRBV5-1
ASRLGTGGSSGNQPQH
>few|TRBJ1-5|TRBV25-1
ASSLGGEREQPQH
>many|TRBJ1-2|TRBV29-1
SVGGGPRYGYT
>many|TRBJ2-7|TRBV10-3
AIKTSGSLNEQY
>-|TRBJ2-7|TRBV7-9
ASSLGQGVKGEQY
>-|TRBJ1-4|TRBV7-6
ASSLGTVGEKLF
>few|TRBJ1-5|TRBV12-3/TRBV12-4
ASSADRAQPQH
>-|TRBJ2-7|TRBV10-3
ASLGVLNEQY